This is a list of T cell receptor beta chains from one sample in a study of T cell responses to AZD1222 COVID-19 vaccine. Sequencing used immunoSEQ multiplex PCR; TCRdb keeps in-frame clones, though not all of them. The sample shows around 150,000 clones, roughly 90% of them seen only once. The sample in question was peripheral blood, obtained 28 days after the second AZD1222 dose. The receptors here all came from an adult who received the AZD1222 COVID-19 vaccine. Each CDR3 is given with its conserved first and last residue. A D gene is named only where the DNA matches it firmly. Clone sizes are given selectively: once, few, many, or a class where the clone is expanded.

D gene | J gene | CDR3 length | V gene | clone size | CDR3 protein | CDR3 DNA
TRBD2 | TRBJ2-2 | 19 | TRBV2 | . | CASSVPRGTSGSRSGELFF | TGTGCCAGCAGTGTGCCAAGGGGGACTAGCGGGAGCAGGTCCGGGGAGCTGTTTTTT
. | TRBJ2-2 | 14 | TRBV7-2 | . | CASSPGLATGELFF | TGTGCCAGCAGCCCGGGACTCGCTACCGGGGAGCTGTTTTTT
TRBD1 | TRBJ2-7 | 13 | TRBV6-5 | . | CASRNTGAYEQYF | TGTGCCAGCAGAAACACAGGGGCCTACGAGCAGTACTTC
. | TRBJ2-3 | 12 | TRBV10-3 | few | CAMGTSTDTQYF | TGTGCCATGGGGACTAGCACAGATACGCAGTATTTT
TRBD1 | TRBJ1-2 | 14 | TRBV18 | . | CASSPEGAYYGYTF | TGTGCCAGCTCACCGGAGGGGGCCTACTATGGCTACACCTTC
. | TRBJ1-2 | 13 | TRBV24-1 | once | CATSDNVPFSYTF | TGTGCCACCAGTGATAACGTCCCCTTTAGCTACACCTTC
TRBD2 | TRBJ2-7 | 14 | TRBV6-5 | once | CASREPGLTYEQYF | TGTGCCAGCCGAGAGCCGGGACTAACCTACGAGCAGTACTTC
. | TRBJ2-1 | 19 | TRBV27 | . | CASSLRAWDPAASYNEQFF | TGTGCCAGCAGTTTAAGGGCGTGGGATCCCGCAGCCTCCTACAATGAGCAGTTCTTC
. | TRBJ2-2 | 12 | TRBV12-3/TRBV12-4 | . | CASSFGPGELFF | TGTGCCAGCAGTTTTGGGCCCGGGGAGCTGTTTTTT
. | TRBJ1-1 | 14 | TRBV19 | . | CASSIAVGNTEAFF | TGTGCCAGTAGTATAGCGGTAGGGAACACTGAAGCTTTCTTT
TRBD1 | TRBJ2-6 | 19 | TRBV3-1/TRBV3-2 | . | CASSQERSGQGSGANVLTF | TGTGCCAGCAGCCAAGAGCGTTCCGGACAGGGCTCTGGGGCCAACGTCCTGACTTTC
TRBD1 | TRBJ2-2 | 15 | TRBV19 | . | CASGKQGAVTGELFF | TGTGCCAGTGGTAAACAGGGGGCCGTCACCGGGGAGCTGTTTTTT
TRBD1 | TRBJ1-1 | 12 | TRBV6-1 | . | CASSDDRGEAFF | TGTGCCAGCAGTGACGACAGGGGAGAAGCTTTCTTT
. | TRBJ2-5 | 13 | TRBV9 | . | CASSLDGPGTQYF | TGTGCCAGCAGCCTTGACGGTCCGGGGACCCAGTACTTC
. | TRBJ2-5 | 18 | TRBV30 | once | CAWNVAVNLRVPQETQYF | TGTGCCTGGAACGTCGCAGTCAATCTCCGAGTACCCCAAGAGACCCAGTACTTC
. | TRBJ1-1 | 14 | TRBV7-6 | . | CASSLAGVNTEAFF | TGTGCCAGCAGCTTAGCTGGGGTGAACACTGAAGCTTTCTTT
. | TRBJ2-2 | 12 | TRBV15 | . | CATSTRDGELFF | TGTGCCACCAGCACCAGGGACGGGGAGCTGTTTTTT
. | TRBJ2-1 | 13 | TRBV6-1 | . | CASSDVRANEQFF | TGTGCCAGCAGTGACGTGCGGGCCAATGAGCAGTTCTTC
. | TRBJ2-7 | 11 | TRBV12-3/TRBV12-4 | once | CASSPGEEQYF | TGTGCCAGCAGTCCAGGGGAAGAGCAGTACTTC
. | TRBJ1-4 | 14 | TRBV29-1 | . | CSAADRSTNEKLFF | TGCAGCGCTGCTGACCGTTCAACTAATGAAAAACTGTTTTTT
TRBD2 | TRBJ2-2 | 16 | TRBV5-6 | . | CASSLGLAGSTGELFF | TGTGCCAGCAGCTTGGGACTAGCGGGAAGCACCGGGGAGCTGTTTTTT
. | TRBJ2-6 | 16 | TRBV19 | . | CASSIKGQPGANVLTF | TGTGCCAGTAGTATTAAAGGGCAGCCCGGGGCCAACGTCCTGACTTTC
TRBD1 | TRBJ2-2 | 17 | TRBV19 | few | CASTRDRSFLNTGELFF | TGTGCCAGTACCCGGGACAGGTCCTTCCTCAACACCGGGGAGCTGTTTTTT
. | TRBJ1-1 | 14 | TRBV11-2 | . | CASSHGRINTEAFF | TGTGCCAGCAGCCACGGACGGATCAACACTGAAGCTTTCTTT
. | TRBJ1-5 | 15 | TRBV3-1/TRBV3-2 | once | CASSLNWGRGQPQHF | TGTGCCAGCAGCCTAAATTGGGGGCGTGGTCAGCCCCAGCATTTT
TRBD1 | TRBJ1-5 | 18 | TRBV7-8 | few | CASSLAPRQGARHQPQHF | TGTGCCAGCAGCTTAGCGCCCCGGCAGGGGGCGAGACATCAGCCCCAGCATTTT
. | TRBJ1-1 | 12 | TRBV2 | . | CASSEGSHEAFF | TGTGCCAGCAGTGAAGGGTCCCACGAAGCTTTCTTT
TRBD2 | TRBJ2-5 | 15 | TRBV7-9 | . | CASSLAGGPYETQYF | TGTGCCAGCAGCTTAGCGGGAGGGCCATACGAGACCCAGTACTTC
TRBD1 | TRBJ2-5 | 16 | TRBV24-1 | . | CATTNTGTGGSETQYF | TGTGCCACCACGAATACCGGGACAGGGGGCTCAGAGACCCAGTACTTC
. | TRBJ2-1 | 13 | TRBV10-1 | . | CASSEPTYNEQFF | TGCGCCAGCAGTGAACCTACCTACAATGAGCAGTTCTTC
. | TRBJ1-2 | 13 | TRBV28 | . | CASSGTADYGYTF | TGTGCCAGCAGTGGGACGGCGGACTATGGCTACACCTTC